The 10 T cell receptor beta chains below come from one sample, sequenced in a study of T cells after yellow fever vaccination. TCRdb processed the 5' RACE reads anew with MiXCR; each CDR3 protein has one entry. The sample carries some 560,000 distinct CDR3 sequences, roughly a sixth recorded once. Sequenced material: PBMCs, taken around 5 days after the first yellow fever vaccination. Receptors originate from a man between 18 and 35 years old who received the YFV17D yellow fever vaccine.

The chain combines TRBV27 with TRBJ2-2; the match to TRBD2 covers 10 bases. The ends lost 5 bases at V and 6 bases at J; junction bases unmatched: 6. Germline values: CDR1 MNHEY, CDR2 SMNVEV (reference sequence). The CDR3 covers 15 residues. CDR3 nucleotide sequence: TGTGCCAGCAGTCAAAGCGGGGGGGCCCCCGGGGAGCTGTTTTTT. The encoded protein is CASSQSGGAPGELFF.

This clonotype was seen repeatedly, ten times or more. The chain links TRBV7-2 to TRBJ2-7; 11 positions match TRBD2. This CDR3 spans 18 amino acids. Trimming cost V 2 bases and J 8 bases; bases outside gene matches: 17. Looked up from germline, CDR1 is SGHTA and CDR2 is FQGNSA. The CDR3 DNA follows: TGTGCCAGCAGCTTAACGCCTGGACTAGCGGGCGTCCCAGGGCAGCAGTACTTC. Encoded protein: CASSLTPGLAGVPGQQYF.

The CDR3 reads CASSLVYWNTGELFF. In DNA form, the CDR3 reads TGCGCCAGCAGCTTGGTATATTGGAACACCGGGGAGCTGTTTTTT. This rearrangement joins TRBV5-1 to TRBJ2-2; D remains ambiguous. The CDR3 has 15 amino acids. The V gene's germline CDR1 is SGHRS and CDR2 YFSETQ. The germline V and J ends were trimmed by 0 bases and 1 base, with 7 bases remaining between them.

This clonotype was recorded a few times. V is TRBV3-1 and J is TRBJ2-7; D may correspond to TRBD1 or TRBD2 (5 bases each). V lost 4 bases and J 0 bases, leaving 16 bases between the germline ends. The CDR3 covers 16 residues. Germline CDR1 and CDR2: LGHDT and YNNKEL (reference sequence). CDR3 in amino acids: CASSPYTGTVSYEQYF. The CDR3 DNA sequence: TGTGCCAGCAGCCCTTATACCGGGACGGTCTCCTACGAGCAGTACTTC.

The chain carries TRBV12-3 or TRBV12-4 and TRBJ1-1; D is uncertain. The CDR3 contains 15 residues. V dropped 0 bases and J dropped 1 base, with 9 bases sitting between them. The CDR3 DNA reads TGTGCCAGCAGTTTAGCTGGACGGAAGAACACTGAAGCTTTCTTT. Translated: CASSLAGRKNTEAFF.

This clonotype was seen more than once but under ten times. The gene calls are TRBV7-2 and TRBJ2-5, with a possible D match to TRBD2 (7 bases). V gave up 5 bases and J gave up 4 bases, with 20 bases separating them. The CDR3 covers 16 residues. The germline V gene has CDR1 SGHTA and CDR2 FQGNSA. The CDR3 nucleotides are TGTGCCAGCAGCACCTTTCGTCCAGGGGAGGGAGAGACCCAGTACTTC. Protein: CASSTFRPGEGETQYF.

This clonotype was found a few times. V is TRBV10-3 and J is TRBJ1-1, with TRBD1 identical over 9 bases. Germline lookup yields CDR1 ENHRY and CDR2 SYGVKD. This CDR3 is built from 17 residues. V dropped 3 bases and J dropped 1; count of bases not matched to a gene: 9. As DNA, the CDR3 is TGTGCCATCAGTGACCCTCCGGGACAGGGTACGAACACTGAAGCTTTCTTT. Its translation: CAISDPPGQGTNTEAFF.

This clonotype has only a few counts. The chain employs TRBV7-9 and TRBJ1-6; D possibly corresponds to TRBD1 (5 bases). Trimming cost V 2 bases and J 5 bases, with 7 bases left between them. Germline CDR1 and CDR2: SEHNR and FQNEAQ (reference sequence). This CDR3 is built from 14 residues. CDR3 DNA: TGTGCCAGCAGCTTAAGGGGAGATAATTCACCCCTCCACTTT. Its translation is CASSLRGDNSPLHF.

The chain links TRBV10-3 to TRBJ1-5; D may be TRBD1 (5 bases). The CDR3 is 16 residues long. Germline V gene sequence: CDR1 ENHRY, CDR2 SYGVKD. The germline V and J ends were trimmed by 0 bases and 0 bases, with 9 bases remaining between them. The CDR3 coding sequence is TGTGCCATCAGTGAGTCTCAGGGCTATAGCAATCAGCCCCAGCATTTT. It encodes CAISESQGYSNQPQHF.

This clonotype has only a few counts. V gene TRBV5-4 combines with J gene TRBJ2-7, with TRBD1 as a possible D gene (6 bases). V shed 0 bases and J shed 7 bases, with 14 bases lying between them. CDR1 SGHNT and CDR2 YYREEE come from the germline V gene (reference sequence). The CDR3 covers 14 residues. Here the CDR3 reads CASSLDQGSREQYF. CDR3 coding DNA: TGTGCCAGCAGCTTGGACCAGGGGTCAAGGGAGCAGTACTTC.